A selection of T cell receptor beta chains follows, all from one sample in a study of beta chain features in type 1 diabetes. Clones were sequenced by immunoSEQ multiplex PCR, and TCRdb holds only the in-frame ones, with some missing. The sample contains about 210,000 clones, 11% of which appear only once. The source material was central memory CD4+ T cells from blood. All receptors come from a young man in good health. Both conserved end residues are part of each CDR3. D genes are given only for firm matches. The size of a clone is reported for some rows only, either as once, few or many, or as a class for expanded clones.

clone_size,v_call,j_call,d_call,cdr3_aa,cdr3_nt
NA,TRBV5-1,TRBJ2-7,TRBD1,CASSAYRGPDYEQYF,TGCGCCAGCAGCGCCTACAGGGGGCCGGACTACGAGCAGTACTTC
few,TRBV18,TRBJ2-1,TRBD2,CASSPRREVSYNEQFF,TGTGCCAGCTCACCACGGCGGGAGGTTTCCTACAATGAGCAGTTCTTC
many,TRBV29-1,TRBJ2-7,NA,CSVVGQLNSYEQYF,TGCAGCGTAGTTGGACAGCTTAACTCCTACGAGCAGTACTTC
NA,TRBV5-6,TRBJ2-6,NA,CASSLITGSGANVLTF,TGTGCCAGCAGCTTAATAACAGGCTCTGGGGCCAACGTCCTGACTTTC
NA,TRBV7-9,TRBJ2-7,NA,CASSWGQGTHEQYF,TGTGCCAGCAGTTGGGGGCAGGGGACCCACGAGCAGTACTTC
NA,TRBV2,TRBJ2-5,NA,CASRAEQETQYF,TGTGCCAGCAGGGCGGAGCAAGAGACCCAGTACTTC
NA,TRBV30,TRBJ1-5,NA,CAWSAGRDQPQHF,TGTGCCTGGAGTGCAGGGAGGGATCAGCCCCAGCATTTT
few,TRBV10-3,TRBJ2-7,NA,CAISESPYEQYF,TGTGCCATCAGTGAGTCCCCCTACGAGCAGTACTTC
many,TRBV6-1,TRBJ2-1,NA,CASSERGLNLNEQFF,TGTGCCAGCAGTGAAAGAGGACTCAACTTAAATGAGCAGTTCTTC
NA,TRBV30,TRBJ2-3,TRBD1,CAWTRGQGFGDTQYF,TGTGCCTGGACACGAGGACAGGGTTTTGGAGATACGCAGTATTTT
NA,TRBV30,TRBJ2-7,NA,CAWSSGFVQYF,TGTGCCTGGAGTTCAGGGTTCGTGCAGTACTTC
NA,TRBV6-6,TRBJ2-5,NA,CASSYRTPQETQYF,TGTGCCAGCAGTTACCGGACACCGCAAGAGACCCAGTACTTC
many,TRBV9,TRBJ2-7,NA,CASIASDGHYEQYF,TGTGCCAGCATAGCTTCGGACGGGCACTACGAGCAGTACTTC
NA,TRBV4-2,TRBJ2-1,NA,CASSQAGPDRQFF,TGTGCCAGCAGCCAAGCGGGTCCAGATAGGCAGTTCTTC
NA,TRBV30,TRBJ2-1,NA,CAWSPMVGSYNEQFF,TGTGCCTGGAGTCCTATGGTGGGGTCCTACAATGAGCAGTTCTTC
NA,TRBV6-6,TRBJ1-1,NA,CASSRQLNTEAFF,TGTGCCAGCAGTCGACAGTTGAACACTGAAGCTTTCTTT
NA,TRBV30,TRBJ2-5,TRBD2,CAWDDWPAGQETQYF,TGTGCCTGGGACGACTGGCCAGCGGGACAAGAGACCCAGTACTTC
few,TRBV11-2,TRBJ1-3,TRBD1,CASSRTGASENTIYF,TGTGCCAGCAGCCGGACAGGAGCATCTGAAAACACCATATATTTT
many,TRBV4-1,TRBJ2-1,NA,CASSQDEALGDEQFF,TGCGCCAGCAGCCAAGATGAGGCCCTGGGCGATGAGCAGTTCTTC
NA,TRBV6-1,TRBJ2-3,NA,CASSRNRDSDTQYF,TGTGCCAGCAGTCGGAACAGGGATTCAGATACGCAGTATTTT
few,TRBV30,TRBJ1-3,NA,CAWRQGSGNTIYF,TGTGCCTGGAGGCAGGGCTCTGGAAACACCATATATTTT
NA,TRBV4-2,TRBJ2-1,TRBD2,CASNPGLAGPSSYNEQFF,TGTGCCAGCAACCCGGGACTAGCGGGGCCAAGCTCCTACAATGAGCAGTTCTTC
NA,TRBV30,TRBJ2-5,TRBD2,CAWSPSAAGAQYF,TGTGCCTGGAGCCCAAGTGCGGCGGGGGCCCAGTACTTC
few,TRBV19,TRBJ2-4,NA,CASSIRPRLGRADNIQYF,TGTGCCAGTAGTATACGCCCGCGCCTCGGCAGGGCGGATAACATTCAGTACTTC
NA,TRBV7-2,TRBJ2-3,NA,CASSSPTGSTDTQYF,TGTGCCAGCAGCTCTCCAACAGGGAGCACAGATACGCAGTATTTT
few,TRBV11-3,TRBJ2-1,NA,CASSQGGGSYNEQFF,TGTGCCAGCAGCCAAGGGGGTGGTTCCTACAATGAGCAGTTCTTC
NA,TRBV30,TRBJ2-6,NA,CAWSRAPSSGANVLTF,TGTGCCTGGAGTCGGGCCCCGAGCTCTGGGGCCAACGTCCTGACTTTC
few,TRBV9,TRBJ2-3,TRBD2,CASSAYTSGSNVDTQYF,TGTGCCAGCAGCGCGTACACTAGCGGGAGTAATGTAGATACGCAGTATTTT
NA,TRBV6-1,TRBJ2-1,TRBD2,CASRLAGNNEQFF,TGTGCCAGCCGACTAGCGGGAAATAATGAGCAGTTCTTC
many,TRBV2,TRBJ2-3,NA,CASSYTDTQYF,TGTGCCAGCAGTTACACAGATACGCAGTATTTT
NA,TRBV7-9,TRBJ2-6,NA,CASSLRWGLSGANVLTF,TGTGCCAGCAGCCTCAGGTGGGGACTCTCTGGGGCCAACGTCCTGACTTTC
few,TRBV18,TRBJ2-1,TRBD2,CASSPPRERGYNEQFF,TGTGCCAGCTCACCACCGCGGGAGCGCGGGTACAATGAGCAGTTCTTC
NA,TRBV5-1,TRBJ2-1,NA,CASSYEQSSYNEQFF,TGCGCCAGCAGTTATGAGCAGAGCTCCTACAATGAGCAGTTCTTC
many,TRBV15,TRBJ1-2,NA,CATSRDRRVNYGYTF,TGTGCCACCAGCAGAGATCGAAGGGTTAACTATGGCTACACCTTC
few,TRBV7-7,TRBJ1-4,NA,CASSSPPGREDEKLFF,TGTGCTAGCAGCTCCCCCCCAGGGCGCGAGGATGAAAAACTGTTTTTT